A selection of T cell receptor beta chains follows, all from one sample in a study of cytomegalovirus exposure and HLA in healthy donors. Measured with immunoSEQ multiplex PCR; TCRdb has only the in-frame clones, and not every one. Among 300,000 to 400,000 clones, 88% were seen once, and the ten largest hold roughly 0.88%. The sample taken for sequencing was PBMCs. These receptors all stem from a man aged 25-45 years in good health and CMV-seronegative. Both conserved end residues are trimmed from each CDR3. Fields, in order: V gene, D gene, J gene, CDR3 protein. D genes are given only for firm matches.

v_gene: TRBV20-1
d_gene: NA
j_gene: TRBJ1-4
CDR3aa: SAPSGKTLF

v_gene: TRBV25-1
d_gene: NA
j_gene: TRBJ2-7
CDR3aa: ASSGGRGTYYEQY

v_gene: TRBV7-6
d_gene: NA
j_gene: TRBJ2-7
CDR3aa: ASSLGTSSYEQY

v_gene: TRBV7-9
d_gene: TRBD1
j_gene: TRBJ1-2
CDR3aa: ASSAKTGDGYT

v_gene: TRBV7-7
d_gene: TRBD1
j_gene: TRBJ2-3
CDR3aa: ASSLQTGGTDTQY

v_gene: TRBV6-1
d_gene: NA
j_gene: TRBJ2-6
CDR3aa: ASSEGSGEGANVLT

v_gene: TRBV6-5
d_gene: NA
j_gene: TRBJ1-2
CDR3aa: ASSREARLGGYT

v_gene: TRBV6-6
d_gene: NA
j_gene: TRBJ1-2
CDR3aa: ASSPALYGYT

v_gene: TRBV5-1
d_gene: NA
j_gene: TRBJ2-2
CDR3aa: ASSLIPGSGELF

v_gene: TRBV4-3
d_gene: NA
j_gene: TRBJ1-6
CDR3aa: ASSQDRSHYNSPLH

v_gene: TRBV30
d_gene: NA
j_gene: TRBJ2-7
CDR3aa: AWTWGTSSYEQY

v_gene: TRBV18
d_gene: NA
j_gene: TRBJ1-1
CDR3aa: ASSLVPVRGLNTEAF

v_gene: TRBV11-2
d_gene: NA
j_gene: TRBJ2-1
CDR3aa: ASSPRPGGLLNEQF

v_gene: TRBV7-6
d_gene: NA
j_gene: TRBJ2-5
CDR3aa: ASSLIWQGFGETQY

v_gene: TRBV7-9
d_gene: TRBD1
j_gene: TRBJ2-5
CDR3aa: ASSLEGYRGLRTQY

v_gene: TRBV11-2
d_gene: NA
j_gene: TRBJ1-2
CDR3aa: ASSLAGGSYGYT

v_gene: TRBV10-1
d_gene: TRBD1
j_gene: TRBJ2-3
CDR3aa: ASSERTGGSTDTQY

v_gene: TRBV6-5
d_gene: TRBD1
j_gene: TRBJ2-5
CDR3aa: ASSYSTGNVQETQY

v_gene: TRBV28
d_gene: TRBD2
j_gene: TRBJ2-1
CDR3aa: ASSRISGSSYNEQF

v_gene: TRBV5-4
d_gene: TRBD1
j_gene: TRBJ2-7
CDR3aa: ASSWDSYEQY

v_gene: TRBV18
d_gene: TRBD1
j_gene: TRBJ2-5
CDR3aa: ASSPVTGVKETQY

v_gene: TRBV10-3
d_gene: NA
j_gene: TRBJ2-7
CDR3aa: AISFGRDYEQY

v_gene: TRBV2
d_gene: TRBD1
j_gene: TRBJ2-5
CDR3aa: ASSEAEGQGGETQY

v_gene: TRBV4-1
d_gene: NA
j_gene: TRBJ2-5
CDR3aa: ASSQAQVPAETQY

v_gene: TRBV27
d_gene: NA
j_gene: TRBJ2-4
CDR3aa: ASSLQLQNIQY

v_gene: TRBV9
d_gene: TRBD2
j_gene: TRBJ2-7
CDR3aa: ASSPSAASGAAYEQY

v_gene: TRBV5-6
d_gene: NA
j_gene: TRBJ1-2
CDR3aa: ASSLTGNGYT

v_gene: TRBV19
d_gene: NA
j_gene: TRBJ1-5
CDR3aa: ASSIPQGMGNQPQH

v_gene: TRBV19
d_gene: NA
j_gene: TRBJ1-3
CDR3aa: ASTKGVYGNTIY

v_gene: TRBV9
d_gene: TRBD1
j_gene: TRBJ1-2
CDR3aa: ASSPRGDREGGYT

v_gene: TRBV5-5
d_gene: NA
j_gene: TRBJ2-2
CDR3aa: ASSLGGTSNTGELF

v_gene: TRBV5-8
d_gene: TRBD2
j_gene: TRBJ2-7
CDR3aa: ASSWTSNYEQY

v_gene: TRBV19
d_gene: NA
j_gene: TRBJ2-1
CDR3aa: ASSSSGPGAEQF

v_gene: TRBV7-9
d_gene: NA
j_gene: TRBJ1-6
CDR3aa: ASSTRTPSPLH

v_gene: TRBV7-9
d_gene: NA
j_gene: TRBJ1-1
CDR3aa: ASSLAGGLNTEAF

v_gene: TRBV6-1
d_gene: TRBD1
j_gene: TRBJ1-2
CDR3aa: ASSHRQGAKGYT